A single sample gave rise to the 27 T cell receptor beta chains below, sequenced in a study of shared clonotypes between healthy human individuals (dated by TCRdb to 2019 to 2021). The library was made by the immunoSEQ multiplex PCR assay. This is the immuneACCESS table as TCRdb keeps it, with only in-frame sequences that have V and J called. A part of the clones is gone; compared with another copy, unresolved V genes explain less than half, and the rest is unexplained. This sample lists around 1 million clones; less than 85% were detected once. The ten largest clones represent roughly 1.5% of the sample. Sequencing input: memory CD4+ T cells sorted from blood. In light of the paper, this sample's cell subset or site label describes: CD45RA-negative fraction. The receptor source for this set is a man younger than 35 in good health.

In this sample, this clone turned up once. The chain uses TRBV30 and TRBJ2-5, with D perhaps matching TRBD1 (6 bases). The J call is doubtful: the DNA matches TRBJ2-7 better. The CDR3 totals 12 residues. CDR1 and CDR2 from the germline V gene are GTSNPN and SVGIG (reference sequence). The CDR3 sequence is CALDRSSYEQYF. CDR3 bases: TGTGCCTTAGACAGGTCCTCCTACGAGCAGTACTTC.

The chain combines TRBV29-1 with TRBJ2-5; maybe TRBD1 (5 bases). The germline V gene encodes CDR1 SQVTM and CDR2 ANQGSEA. The V gene lost 4 bases and the J gene lost 4 bases, with 16 bases spanning the gap. The CDR3 covers 14 residues. CDR3 amino acids: CSVVRGLAPETQYF. DNA of the CDR3: TGCAGCGTTGTAAGGGGCCTCGCGCCAGAGACCCAGTACTTC.

The rearrangement joins TRBV28 to TRBJ1-1; 8 nucleotides align to TRBD1. V shed 9 bases and J 8 bases; nucleotides not matched to a gene: 8. The CDR3 length is 12 residues. Germline V gives CDR1 MDHEN, CDR2 SYDVKM. CDR3 protein: CASNQGAREAFF. The CDR3, as DNA: TGTGCCAGTAATCAGGGGGCCCGGGAAGCTTTCTTT. The variable domain in full, completed from reference TRBV28 and TRBJ1-1, reads DVKVTQSSRYLVKRTGEKVFLECVQDMDHENMFWYRQDPGLGLRLIYFSYDVKMKEKGDIPEGYSVSREKKERFSLILESASTNQTSMYLCASNQGAREAFFGQGTRLTVV.

The rearrangement joins TRBV5-4 to TRBJ1-2; D may be TRBD1 (5 bases). The CDR3 is 16 amino acids. Deletions cut 2 bases from V and 1 base from J, with 15 bases between. Germline V gene lookup returns CDR1 SGHNT and CDR2 YYREEE (reference sequence). CDR3 sequence (DNA): TGTGCCAGCAGCTTAGCTGGGCAGGGCAATAACTATGGCTACACCTTC. Translating it yields CASSLAGQGNNYGYTF.

DNA of the CDR3: TGTGCCAGCTCACCACCGGATCGGGCCGAGAACTATGGCTACACCTTC. This gives the protein CASSPPDRAENYGYTF. This chain uses TRBV18 with TRBJ1-2, with D unclear. CDR3 length: 16 amino acids. V was clipped by 0 bases and J by 2 bases, with 13 bases between them. The germline V gene encodes CDR1 KGHSH and CDR2 LQKENI.

V is TRBV9 and J is TRBJ2-2, with 9 bases matching TRBD2. The CDR3 has 15 amino acids. V shed 4 bases and J 5 bases; nucleotides not matched to a gene: 6. Germline V gene data show CDR1 as SGDLS and CDR2 as YYNGEE. CDR3 residues: CASSQTSGVTGELFF. Here the CDR3 DNA reads TGTGCCAGCAGCCAGACTAGCGGAGTTACCGGGGAGCTGTTTTTT. Supplemented by reference TRBV9 and TRBJ2-2, the full variable domain reads DSGVTQTPKHLITATGQRVTLRCSPRSGDLSVYWYQQSLDQGLQFLIQYYNGEERAKGNILERFSAQQFPDLHSELNLSSLELGDSALYFCASSQTSGVTGELFFGEGSRLTVL.

V and J are TRBV5-1 and TRBJ1-5; 8 nucleotides match TRBD1. The V gene end was trimmed by 4 bases and the J gene end by 12 bases; junction bases not matched to a gene: 6. Per germline, CDR1 SGHRS and CDR2 YFSETQ. The CDR3 has 12 residues. CDR3 in amino acids: CASSDRTGFQHF. The CDR3 DNA is TGCGCCAGCAGCGATAGGACAGGGTTCCAGCATTTT.

This sequence joins TRBV29-1 and TRBJ1-3, with D perhaps TRBD1 (5 bases). The CDR3 has 15 amino acids. V gave up 6 bases and J gave up 2 bases, with 17 bases separating them. CDR1 is SQVTM and CDR2 is ANQGSEA in the germline V gene. The CDR3 region has the DNA TGCAGCGTGGGACCAAACGTGGTGGCTGGAAACACCATATATTTT. Translated, it gives CSVGPNVVAGNTIYF.

V gene TRBV5-6 combines with J gene TRBJ1-4; D possibly corresponds to TRBD1 (6 bases). In germline, CDR1 is SGHDT, CDR2 YYEEEE. The CDR3 is 14 amino acids. Deletions cut 0 bases from V and 10 bases from J, with 13 bases between. CDR3 sequence: CASSLGQAPRKLFF. In DNA form, the CDR3 reads TGTGCCAGCAGCTTGGGACAGGCTCCGAGAAAACTGTTTTTT. Based on the CDR3 plus reference TRBV5-6 and TRBJ1-4, the full variable domain is DAGVTQSPTHLIKTRGQQVTLRCSPKSGHDTVSWYQQALGQGPQFIFQYYEEEERQRGNFPDRFSGHQFPNYSSELNVNALLLGDSALYLCASSLGQAPRKLFFGSGTQLSVL.

The chain couples TRBV5-6 to TRBJ2-7; D tentatively fits TRBD1 or TRBD2 (5 bases each). Trimming took off 6 bases at V and 0 bases at J, with 13 bases between the two ends. There are 14 residues in the CDR3. CDR1 is SGHDT and CDR2 is YYEEEE in the germline V gene. The CDR3 DNA follows: TGTGCCAGCACCCCGGGGCCTAGCTCCTACGAGCAGTACTTC. It is translated as CASTPGPSSYEQYF.

The table lists this clone with a few counts. Other nucleotide sequences in the sample specify the same CDR3. The chain is built from TRBV30 and TRBJ1-2; 7 nucleotides align to TRBD1. This CDR3 has 14 residues. V gave up 2 bases and J gave up 5 bases; unmatched junction bases: 8. Germline V gene data show CDR1 as GTSNPN and CDR2 as SVGIG (reference sequence). The CDR3 DNA is TGTGCCTGGAGTACGGGGACAGTGGTTTATGGCTACACCTTC. Encoded protein: CAWSTGTVVYGYTF.

The chain has TRBV10-2 and TRBJ1-2; D uncertain. V was trimmed by 3 bases and J by 4 bases, leaving 9 bases between them. Looked up from germline, CDR1 is WSHSY and CDR2 is SAAADI. The CDR3 spans 13 residues. The CDR3 nucleotides read TGCGCCAGCAGTGATTCAGGCCGCTATGGCTACACCTTC. Residues: CASSDSGRYGYTF.

The CDR3, as DNA: TGCGCCAGCAGCAGAGGACAGGGAGGGCAAGAGACCCAGTACTTC. Protein sequence: CASSRGQGGQETQYF. The J gene is TRBJ2-5, the V gene TRBV5-1, with D perhaps matching TRBD1 (8 bases). This CDR3 region has 15 residues. CDR1 and CDR2 (germline): SGHRS, YFSETQ. The V and J ends lost 4 bases and 2 bases respectively, with 15 bases between them.

This sequence joins TRBV27 and TRBJ2-5; 10 bases line up with TRBD2. This CDR3 has 15 residues. Germline V gene lookup returns CDR1 MNHEY and CDR2 SMNVEV (reference sequence). V dropped 7 bases and J dropped 1; count of bases not matched to a gene: 6. CDR3 nucleotides: TGTGCCAGCAAGCGGGGGGGGATCTTCCAAGAGACCCAGTACTTC. Its translation is CASKRGGIFQETQYF.

There are a few counts of this clone. V and J are TRBV7-9 and TRBJ2-5; TRBD2 matches 11 bases. The CDR3 covers 17 residues. Germline CDR1 SEHNR, CDR2 FQNEAQ (reference sequence). V lost 4 bases, J lost 2 bases, and 9 bases stayed unmatched. The DNA of the CDR3 is TGTGCCAGCAGCTCCGGGACTAGCGGAGCATCACAAGAGACCCAGTACTTC. It is translated as CASSSGTSGASQETQYF. Combining the CDR3 with reference TRBV7-9 and TRBJ2-5 gives the whole variable domain DTGVSQNPRHKITKRGQNVTFRCDPISEHNRLYWYRQTLGQGPEFLTYFQNEAQLEKSRLLSDRFSAERPKGSFSTLEIQRTEQGDSAMYLCASSSGTSGASQETQYFGPGTRLLVL.

The chain carries TRBV4-3 and TRBJ2-5, with 8 nucleotides matching TRBD1. The ends lost 3 bases at V and 5 bases at J; junction bases unmatched: 11. This CDR3 comprises 16 residues. Germline values: CDR1 LGHNA, CDR2 YSLEER. In DNA, the CDR3 is TGCGCCAGCAGCCACGGCCTACAGGGGGGAAGGGAGACCCAGTACTTC. Its translation: CASSHGLQGGRETQYF.

In this sample, this clone turned up a few times. The chain is built from TRBV7-9 and TRBJ2-3; no reliable D call. The CDR3 has 15 residues. V was shortened by 1 base and J by 4 bases, with 12 bases between the two germline ends. In germline, CDR1 is SEHNR, CDR2 FQNEAQ (reference sequence). The CDR3 loop is CASSLGPLQADTQYF. In nucleotides, the CDR3 is TGTGCCAGCAGCTTAGGGCCCCTCCAGGCAGATACGCAGTATTTT. The complete variable domain, with remaining parts taken from reference TRBV7-9 and TRBJ2-3, reads DTGVSQNPRHKITKRGQNVTFRCDPISEHNRLYWYRQTLGQGPEFLTYFQNEAQLEKSRLLSDRFSAERPKGSFSTLEIQRTEQGDSAMYLCASSLGPLQADTQYFGPGTRLTVL.

CDR3 in DNA: TGCGCCAGCAGCTCGGACCCCGATCAGCCCCAGCATTTT. It yields the protein CASSSDPDQPQHF. The chain has TRBV5-1 and TRBJ1-5; D is unclear. Looked up from germline, CDR1 is SGHRS and CDR2 is YFSETQ. This CDR3 contains 13 residues. The V and J ends lost 3 bases and 5 bases respectively, with 9 bases between them.

This clone has more than one count but fewer than ten. The V and J genes are TRBV5-1 and TRBJ2-7; tentative D call: TRBD1 (6 bases). V lost 7 bases and J lost 0, with 11 bases in between. The CDR3 totals 13 residues. Germline loops: CDR1 SGHRS, CDR2 YFSETQ. The CDR3 DNA reads as TGCGCCAGCCGACAGGTCAACTCCTACGAGCAGTACTTC. Protein product: CASRQVNSYEQYF. Filled out from reference TRBV5-1 and TRBJ2-7, the complete variable domain reads KAGVTQTPRYLIKTRGQQVTLSCSPISGHRSVSWYQQTPGQGLQFLFEYFSETQRNKGNFPGRFSGRQFSNSRSEMNVSTLELGDSALYLCASRQVNSYEQYFGPGTRLTVT.

V is TRBV15 and J is TRBJ1-2, with 7 positions matching TRBD1. The V gene's germline CDR1 is LNHNV and CDR2 YYDKDF (reference sequence). The CDR3 consists of 13 residues. J lost 8 bases, V lost 5 bases, and 8 bases had no gene match. The CDR3 here is CATSPDRVGGYTF. CDR3 in DNA: TGTGCCACCAGCCCCGACAGGGTCGGAGGCTACACCTTC.

The chain recombines TRBV6-1 with TRBJ1-2; 11 bases are a match to TRBD1. The CDR3 extends over 14 amino acids. With V trimmed by 7 bases and J by 8 bases, 9 bases remained unmatched. Germline V gene sequence: CDR1 MNHNS, CDR2 SASEGT. The CDR3 DNA is TGTGCCAGCACTCACACTAGGACAGGGGGCGGCTACACCTTC. This sequence encodes CASTHTRTGGGYTF.

J is TRBJ1-2 and V is TRBV30; unclear D gene. The germline V gene has CDR1 GTSNPN and CDR2 SVGIG (reference sequence). This CDR3 region has 13 residues. The germline V and J ends were trimmed by 0 bases and 6 bases, with 11 bases remaining between them. The CDR3 nucleotides are TGTGCCTGGAGTGTACTGGTCGGCAATGGCTACACCTTC. It is translated as CAWSVLVGNGYTF.

J is TRBJ2-3 and V is TRBV28, with D tentatively TRBD2 (7 bases). The CDR3 is made up of 17 amino acids. Germline assignment: CDR1 MDHEN and CDR2 SYDVKM. Between the trimmed V and J ends, which lost 3 bases and 4 bases, there was a span of 20 bases. CDR3 sequence: CASSLGGGGGSSDTQYF. As DNA, the CDR3 is TGTGCCAGCAGTTTGGGTGGGGGGGGCGGATCGTCAGATACGCAGTATTTT.

CDR3 sequence: CASSSGPGGRNEQFF. CDR3 nucleotide sequence: TGTGCCAGCAGCTCGGGACCGGGAGGTAGAAATGAGCAGTTCTTC. This chain uses TRBV11-2 with TRBJ2-1, with TRBD2 identical over 7 bases. This CDR3 region has 15 residues. Trimming at V came to 4 bases and at J to 7 bases, leaving 10 bases not matched to a gene. Per germline, CDR1 SGHAT and CDR2 FQNNGV.

The chain has TRBV27 and TRBJ2-7; TRBD1 is a possible D gene (5 bases). CDR3 length equals 14 residues. V shed 3 bases and J shed 6 bases, with 15 bases lying between them. Germline values: CDR1 MNHEY, CDR2 SMNVEV (reference sequence). The CDR3 spells CASSFTQGTGEQYF. CDR3 nucleotides: TGTGCCAGCAGTTTCACTCAGGGAACGGGCGAGCAGTACTTC.

This chain links TRBV28 with TRBJ1-6; 9 nucleotides agree with TRBD1. The CDR3 has 16 amino acids. Germline assignment: CDR1 MDHEN and CDR2 SYDVKM. V shed 5 bases and J 9 bases; nucleotides not matched to a gene: 11. This CDR3 is CASSDRGEYPISPLHF. The CDR3 DNA reads TGTGCCAGCAGTGACAGGGGGGAATACCCAATTTCACCCCTCCACTTT.

This chain uses TRBV19 with TRBJ1-1; 7 nucleotides align to TRBD1. The CDR3 extends over 14 amino acids. Germline CDR1 is LNHDA and CDR2 is SQIVND (reference sequence). V was pared by 6 bases and J by 5 bases, with 9 bases of the junction left unmatched. As DNA, the CDR3 is TGTGCCAGTAGCCCAGGGGGGCATGGAACTGAAGCTTTCTTT. Translating it yields CASSPGGHGTEAFF.